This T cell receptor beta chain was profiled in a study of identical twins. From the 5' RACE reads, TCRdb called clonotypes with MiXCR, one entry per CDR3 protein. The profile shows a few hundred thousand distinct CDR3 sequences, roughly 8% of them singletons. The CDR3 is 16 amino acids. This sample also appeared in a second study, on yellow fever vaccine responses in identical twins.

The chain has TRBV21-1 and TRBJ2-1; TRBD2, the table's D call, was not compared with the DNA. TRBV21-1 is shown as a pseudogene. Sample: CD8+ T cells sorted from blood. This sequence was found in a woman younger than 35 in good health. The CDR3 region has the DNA TGTGCCAGCAGCAAAGTGGCACTAGCGGCCTACAATGAGCAGTTCTTC. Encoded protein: CASSKVALAAYNEQFF.